This note documents a single TCR beta chain sequence. Any history of autoimmune disease or systemic immunosuppression disqualified patients. This sample is part of a study of OX40 agonist ivuxolimab in advanced cancers. Study-level information: With a range of about 20 to 79, age averaged roughly 60 years, and 75% to 90% were male. Partial responses were seen in three patients, one with hepatocellular carcinoma and two with cutaneous melanoma.

Assay used: immunoSEQ multiplex PCR; TCRdb lists only in-frame clones, some missing. In the table there are roughly 99,000 clones, approximately 90% of which are singletons. V lost 1 base and J lost 4; bases outside the gene matches: 4. CDR3 length: 14 residues. Per germline, CDR1 SNHLY and CDR2 FYNNEI. The chain is built from TRBV2 and TRBJ2-7; 7 nucleotides agree with TRBD2. The specimen comprised CD4+ or CD8+ T cells sorted from blood, sampled in a trial of the OX40 agonist ivuxolimab. This TCR was recovered from an adult with an advanced solid tumor such as melanoma, head and neck, liver or kidney cancer. The CDR3 coding sequence is TGTGCCAGCAGTGAAGGACTAGCCGGGTACGAGCAGTACTTC. Protein sequence: CASSEGLAGYEQYF.